This T cell receptor (beta chain) derives from a study of T-cell reconstitution after alpha-beta-depleted transplantation in children. Study results and limitations: Newly generated T cells supplied most T-cell counts and diversity one year post-transplant.

Germline CDR1 is SGHRS and CDR2 is YFSETQ. Trimming pared 5 bases from V and 0 bases from J, leaving 16 bases between. The CDR3 consists of 16 residues. At least ten counts were recorded for this clonotype. Its antigen is still unknown. TCRbeta library construction was performed incorporating unique molecular identifiers. From the PCR reads, TCRdb called clonotypes with MiXCR, one entry per CDR3 protein. The table shows 100,000 to 130,000 distinct CDR3 sequences, with almost 6.5% occurring only once. The origin of this receptor is a male patient aged 2-9 years who had a stem cell transplant for acute lymphoblastic leukemia, so the T cells may come from the graft donor. The rearrangement uses TRBV5-1 and TRBJ2-3, with D perhaps being TRBD1 or TRBD2 (6 bases each). The starting material was PBMCs, mostly from graft donor cells, obtained 360 days after TCRalphabeta/CD19-depleted stem cell transplant. This CDR3 is CASSFQGRGSTDTQYF. The CDR3 DNA reads TGCGCCAGCAGTTTCCAGGGGCGGGGAAGCACAGATACGCAGTATTTT.